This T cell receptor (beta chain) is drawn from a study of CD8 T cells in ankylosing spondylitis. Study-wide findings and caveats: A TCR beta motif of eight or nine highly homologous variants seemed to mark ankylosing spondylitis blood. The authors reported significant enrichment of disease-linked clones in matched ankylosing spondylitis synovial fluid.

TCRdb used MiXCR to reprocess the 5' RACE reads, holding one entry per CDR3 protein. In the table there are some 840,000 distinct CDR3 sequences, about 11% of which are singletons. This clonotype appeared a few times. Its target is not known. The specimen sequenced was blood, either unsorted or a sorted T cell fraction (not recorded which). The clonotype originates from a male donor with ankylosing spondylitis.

The CDR3 nucleotides are TGTGCCAGCAGTCTTAACTTGATGAACACTGAAGCTTTCTTT. It yields the protein CASSLNLMNTEAFF. The chain is built from TRBV12-3 or TRBV12-4 and TRBJ1-1; D remains ambiguous. The CDR3 is made up of 14 amino acids. The V gene lost 5 bases and the J gene lost 0 bases, with 10 bases spanning the gap.